Shown below are 30 T cell receptor beta chains from a single sample sequenced in a study of T cell repertoires in cytomegalovirus infection (dated by TCRdb to about 2019). No antigens are known for them. This sample's treatment or condition label indicates: in vitro stimulation with specific CMV peptide epitopes to enrich CMV-specific T cells. Sequencing used an Illumina HiSeq 1500. TCRdb ran its own pipeline on the public reads, namely fastp trimming at Q25 and MiXCR clone calling, and kept in-frame beta chains. Under each unique CDR3 protein, matching rows form one entry showing the most common genes and DNA. Counted in this sample were around 900,000 distinct CDR3 sequences; less than 40% of them appeared once. Jointly, the top ten make up over 12% of the sample. The source material was cultured CD8+ T cells from PBMCs, sampled from culture after CMV antigen stimulation. Every receptor here comes from a human donor in good health (CMV status not recorded). Some clones in this sample may be carry-over from other donors' samples.

V is TRBV20-1 and J is TRBJ2-2, with TRBD1 matching 7 bases. Per the germline V gene, CDR1 is DFQATT and CDR2 is SNEGSKA (reference sequence). CDR3 size: 15 residues. J lost 1 base, V lost 1 base, and 3 bases had no gene match. CDR3 sequence: CSARVRDRNTGELFF. In DNA, the CDR3 is TGCAGTGCTAGAGTCCGGGACAGGAACACCGGGGAGCTGTTTTTT.

Points on this clonotype: One junction end does not reproduce the germline sequence, and a read error may be involved. The chain couples TRBV5-6 to TRBJ2-1; 10 bases align to TRBD1. CDR3 length equals 14 residues. Per germline, CDR1 SGHDT and CDR2 YYEEEE. The CDR3 here is CTSSVGQGVWEQFF. The CDR3 bases are TGTACCAGCAGCGTAGGACAGGGGGTTTGGGAGCAGTTCTTC. Together with reference TRBV5-6 and TRBJ2-1, the CDR3 gives the full variable domain: DAGVTQSPTHLIKTRGQQVTLRCSPKSGHDTVSWYQQALGQGPQFIFQYYEEEERQRGNFPDRFSGHQFPNYSSELNVNALLLGDSALYLCTSSVGQGVWEQFFGPGTRLTVL.

This clonotype appeared a few times. CDR3 region: CASSQVQDFNTEAFF. In DNA form, the CDR3 reads TGCGCCAGCAGCCAAGTTCAGGATTTTAACACTGAAGCTTTCTTT. The chain uses TRBV4-1 and TRBJ1-1; D is ambiguous. Deletions cut 1 base from V and 2 bases from J, with 11 bases between. Germline CDR1 and CDR2: MGHRA and YSYEKL. The CDR3 runs 15 residues.

The rearrangement joins TRBV28 to TRBJ2-7, with a weak D call TRBD1 (5 bases). The V gene's germline CDR1 is MDHEN and CDR2 SYDVKM. The ends were cut back, 3 bases at V and 3 bases at J, with 9 bases in the middle. The CDR3 has 13 amino acids. CDR3 protein: CASSLDNLYEQYV. The CDR3 nucleotides are TGTGCCAGCAGTTTGGACAACCTCTACGAGCAGTACGTC.

This clonotype was found many times. This chain uses TRBV7-6 with TRBJ2-2, with D perhaps TRBD1 (5 bases). V gave up 6 bases and J gave up 5 bases, with 10 bases separating them. Germline loops: CDR1 SGHVS, CDR2 FNYEAQ. There are 13 residues in the CDR3. CDR3 residues: CASRHSGTGELFF. In nucleotides, the CDR3 is TGTGCCAGCAGGCATTCAGGGACCGGGGAGCTGTTTTTT.

The table lists this clonotype with a few counts. The V gene is TRBV25-1, the J gene TRBJ1-2, with unresolved D. V was cut by 2 bases and J by 7 bases, with 5 bases left in between. This CDR3 has 11 residues. Germline CDR1 reads MGHDK; CDR2 reads SYGVNS. In DNA form, the CDR3 reads TGTGCCAGCAGTGAAAGTATTGGCTACACCTTC. Amino acid sequence: CASSESIGYTF.

The chain has TRBV4-2 and TRBJ1-1; the D gene is possibly TRBD1 (5 bases). Germline CDR1 reads LGHNA; CDR2 reads YNFKEQ. CDR3 length: 16 residues. Trimming pared 0 bases from V and 1 base from J, leaving 12 bases between. CDR3 loop: CASSQDEGLGNTEAFF. The CDR3 DNA sequence: TGTGCCAGCAGCCAAGACGAGGGGTTAGGGAACACTGAAGCTTTCTTT.

The rearrangement links TRBV18 to TRBJ1-1; TRBD1 matches 8 bases. This CDR3 spans 16 amino acids. The J segment lost 6 bases and the V segment lost 4 bases, leaving 13 bases of the junction unmatched. In germline, CDR1 is KGHSH, CDR2 LQKENI. CDR3 loop: CASSLERDRLKAEAFF. In DNA, the CDR3 is TGTGCCAGCTCACTGGAACGGGACAGGTTGAAGGCTGAAGCTTTCTTT.

This clonotype was seen more than once but under ten times. The rearrangement links TRBV6-1 to TRBJ2-2, with D tentatively TRBD1 or TRBD2 (6 bases each). The V end lost 1 base, the J end lost 0 bases, and 9 bases lay between the germline ends. CDR1 is MNHNS, CDR2 SASEGT, per germline. The CDR3 loop spans 16 amino acids. Here the CDR3 DNA reads TGTGCCAGCAGTGAAGACGGGGGCGCGAACACCGGGGAGCTGTTTTTT. This gives the protein CASSEDGGANTGELFF.

In its sample, this clonotype was seen a few times. This chain connects TRBV6-1 to TRBJ2-3; a weak D match, TRBD2 (5 bases). Between the trimmed V and J ends, which lost 5 bases and 0 bases, there was a span of 12 bases. This CDR3 comprises 15 residues. Germline values: CDR1 MNHNS, CDR2 SASEGT. Here the CDR3 DNA reads TGTGCCAGCAGTCCTAGCATATCTAGCACAGATACGCAGTATTTT. It translates to CASSPSISSTDTQYF.

There are a few counts of this clonotype. The chain combines TRBV24-1 with TRBJ1-1; D possibly corresponds to TRBD1 (5 bases). V dropped 12 bases and J dropped 5 bases, with 18 bases sitting between them. This CDR3 is built from 13 residues. Germline CDR1 KGHDR, CDR2 SFDVKD. The CDR3 loop reads CAPTSAGRTEAFF. The CDR3 nucleotides are TGTGCCCCCACTTCGGCAGGGCGGACTGAAGCTTTCTTT.

This clonotype was seen a few times. The gene calls are TRBV4-2 and TRBJ2-3; D not certain. V dropped 0 bases and J dropped 5 bases, with 15 bases sitting between them. Per germline, CDR1 LGHNA and CDR2 YNFKEQ. CDR3 size: 16 residues. The CDR3 DNA is TGTGCCAGCAGCCAAGATCCGATCGTAGAGAAAGATACGCAGTATTTT. It encodes CASSQDPIVEKDTQYF.

The gene calls are TRBV20-1 and TRBJ2-7; TRBD1 matches 10 bases. The CDR3 loop spans 14 amino acids. Germline V gene sequence: CDR1 DFQATT, CDR2 SNEGSKA (reference sequence). J lost 4 bases, V lost 5 bases, and 8 bases had no gene match. Here the CDR3 reads CSASGTGVMYEQYF. The CDR3, as DNA: TGCAGTGCTTCCGGGACAGGGGTAATGTACGAGCAGTACTTC.

This clonotype showed up just a few times. This chain uses TRBV11-2 with TRBJ1-1; maybe TRBD1 (6 bases). Germline V gene lookup returns CDR1 SGHAT and CDR2 FQNNGV. Trimming took off 0 bases at V and 5 bases at J, with 7 bases between the two ends. The CDR3 length is 13 residues. CDR3 DNA sequence: TGTGCCAGCAGCTTAGAAGGGACAACTGAAGCTTTCTTT. Translating gives CASSLEGTTEAFF.

The table lists this clonotype with a few counts. The genes are TRBV6-1 and TRBJ1-2, with D unresolved. The CDR3 totals 16 residues. Germline CDR1 and CDR2: MNHNS and SASEGT. Trimming took 1 base from V and 3 from J, leaving 15 bases between them. The CDR3 DNA follows: TGTGCCAGCAGTGAAGTATTTAACGTAGCCGACTATGGCTACACCTTC. This encodes CASSEVFNVADYGYTF.

This chain connects TRBV24-1 to TRBJ2-3, with unresolved D. Germline assignment: CDR1 KGHDR and CDR2 SFDVKD. This CDR3 contains 18 residues. V gave up 1 base and J gave up 0 bases, with 16 bases separating them. This chain's CDR3 is CATSDFVSDASSTDTQYF. The CDR3 DNA follows: TGTGCCACCAGTGATTTCGTCTCAGACGCTTCGAGCACAGATACGCAGTATTTT.

The rearrangement links TRBV6-5 to TRBJ1-2, with D tentatively TRBD1 (6 bases). The CDR3 is 14 amino acids. V gave up 7 bases and J gave up 5 bases, with 17 bases separating them. CDR1 MNHEY and CDR2 SVGAGI come from the germline V gene. The CDR3, as DNA: TGTGCCAGCACCCCTCAGGGGTACCCATATGGCTACACCTTC. It yields the protein CASTPQGYPYGYTF.

The table lists this clonotype with a few counts. The chain carries TRBV29-1 and TRBJ2-5, with 8 nucleotides matching TRBD1. The CDR3 is 12 amino acids. V gave up 7 bases and J gave up 5 bases; unmatched junction bases: 6. The germline V gene encodes CDR1 SQVTM and CDR2 ANQGSEA. The CDR3 reads CSGQGRRETQYF. CDR3 DNA sequence: TGCAGCGGACAGGGGAGACGGGAGACCCAGTACTTC.

This clonotype occurred a few times. V gene TRBV4-2 combines with J gene TRBJ2-3; no definite D call. Trimming stripped 2 bases from V and 0 bases from J, with 9 bases between. There are 15 residues in the CDR3. CDR1 LGHNA and CDR2 YNFKEQ come from the germline V gene. CDR3 region: CASSQREDSTDTQYF. DNA of the CDR3: TGTGCCAGCAGCCAAAGAGAGGATAGCACAGATACGCAGTATTTT.

The chain employs TRBV19 and TRBJ1-5; 8 bases match TRBD1. Germline loops: CDR1 LNHDA, CDR2 SQIVND (reference sequence). The CDR3 length is 15 residues. V trimming: 6 bases; J trimming: 1 base; junction bases outside the gene matches: 5. The CDR3 spells CASRAQGASNQPQHF. The CDR3 DNA reads TGTGCCAGTAGGGCCCAGGGGGCCAGCAATCAGCCCCAGCATTTT. The full variable domain, completed using reference TRBV19 and TRBJ1-5, is DGGITQSPKYLFRKEGQNVTLSCEQNLNHDAMYWYRQDPGQGLRLIYYSQIVNDFQKGDIAEGYSVSREKKESFPLTVTSAQKNPTAFYLCASRAQGASNQPQHFGDGTRLSIL.

This clonotype was recorded at least ten times. The chain carries TRBV7-6 and TRBJ1-5; TRBD1 is a possible D gene (6 bases). Trimming removed 4 bases at V and 6 bases at J, with 13 bases between. CDR3 length: 14 amino acids. Germline V lookup: CDR1 SGHVS, CDR2 FNYEAQ. The CDR3 sequence: CASSSLQGGQPQHF. As DNA, the CDR3 is TGTGCCAGCAGCTCCCTACAGGGCGGTCAGCCCCAGCATTTT.

This clonotype came up a few times. V and J are TRBV12-3 or TRBV12-4 and TRBJ1-1; D perhaps matches TRBD1 (6 bases). Trimming removed 7 bases at V and 7 bases at J, with 13 bases between. This CDR3 spans 12 amino acids. This CDR3 reads CASKGGGIEAFF. The CDR3 DNA reads TGTGCCAGCAAAGGGGGTGGAATTGAAGCTTTCTTT.

The chain is built from TRBV2 and TRBJ1-2; weak D call: TRBD1 (6 bases). V was cut by 10 bases and J by 8 bases, with 20 bases left in between. The CDR3 spans 13 residues. CDR1 is SNHLY, CDR2 FYNNEI, per germline. Written as DNA, the CDR3 is TGTGCCAACTCCGGGACAACGTCCTTGGGCTACACCTTC. Its protein is CANSGTTSLGYTF.

In nucleotides, the CDR3 is TGCGCCAGCAGCCAAACGTCAGGGGACGAGCAGTACGTC. Amino acids: CASSQTSGDEQYV. The rearrangement uses TRBV4-1 and TRBJ2-7; a weak D match, TRBD1 (6 bases). Trimming shortened V by 2 bases and J by 5 bases, and 10 bases separated the two germline ends. Per germline, CDR1 MGHRA and CDR2 YSYEKL. This CDR3 region has 13 residues.

J is TRBJ2-3 and V is TRBV7-9, with 11 positions matching TRBD2. The CDR3 covers 16 residues. Unmatched junction bases numbered 12, after V lost 5 bases and J lost 8 bases. From germline, CDR1 is SEHNR and CDR2 FQNEAQ (reference sequence). The CDR3 DNA follows: TGTGCCAGCAGCCCAGGACTAGCGGGTCGAAAGGGTACGCAGTATTTT. It yields the protein CASSPGLAGRKGTQYF.

With regard to this clonotype: A read error is possible here, since a much larger clone lies one base away. This rearrangement joins TRBV7-6 to TRBJ1-1; D gene ambiguous. Germline assignment: CDR1 SGHVS and CDR2 FNYEAQ. CDR3 length: 14 residues. Here the CDR3 reads CASSLSQTNTDAFF. CDR3 nucleotides: TGTGCCAGCAGCTTATCGCAGACGAACACTGATGCTTTCTTT. The variable domain in full, completed from reference TRBV7-6 and TRBJ1-1, reads GAGVSQSPRYKVTKRGQDVALRCDPISGHVSLYWYRQALGQGPEFLTYFNYEAQQDKSGLPNDRFSAERPEGSISTLTIQRTEQRDSAMYRCASSLSQTNTDAFFGQGTRLTVV.

This clonotype was seen many times. The chain couples TRBV7-2 to TRBJ2-1; 7 bases agree with TRBD1. Germline V gene sequence: CDR1 SGHTA, CDR2 FQGNSA. Trimming removed 5 bases from V and 4 bases from J; junction bases left unmatched: 8. CDR3 length: 15 amino acids. This CDR3 is CASSPQDRRYNEQFF. DNA of the CDR3: TGTGCCAGCAGCCCCCAGGACAGGCGGTACAATGAGCAGTTCTTC.

Ten or more counts support this clonotype. This rearrangement joins TRBV7-2 to TRBJ1-3, with D uncertain. This CDR3 comprises 17 residues. Trimming left V 5 bases short and J 0 bases short, with 17 bases between. The germline V gene has CDR1 SGHTA and CDR2 FQGNSA. CDR3 amino acids: CASSLEGRRYSGNTIYF. DNA of the CDR3: TGTGCCAGCAGCCTCGAAGGCCGGAGATACTCTGGAAACACCATATATTTT.

This clonotype occurred many times. CDR3 in DNA: TGTGCCAGCAGCTTAGGGACCTGGACCGGGGAGCTGTTTTTT. It encodes CASSLGTWTGELFF. The chain has TRBV7-2 and TRBJ2-2; D is uncertain. The germline CDR1 and CDR2 sequences are SGHTA and FQGNSA. V was pared by 1 base and J by 5 bases, with 8 bases between. This CDR3 contains 14 residues. The whole variable domain, remainder taken from reference TRBV7-2 and TRBJ2-2, is GAGVSQSPSNKVTEKGKDVELRCDPISGHTALYWYRQSLGQGLEFLIYFQGNSAPDKSGLPSDRFSAERTGGSVSTLTIQRTQQEDSAVYLCASSLGTWTGELFFGEGSRLTVL.

This clonotype was seen a few times. This chain links TRBV7-6 with TRBJ2-7; 9 bases match TRBD1. Germline CDR1 and CDR2: SGHVS and FNYEAQ. Unmatched junction bases numbered 4, after V lost 1 base and J lost 3 bases. CDR3 size: 15 residues. CDR3 protein: CASSLEGTGSYEQYF. The CDR3 nucleotides are TGTGCCAGCAGCTTAGAGGGGACAGGGAGCTACGAGCAGTACTTC.